Following are 21 T cell receptor beta chains from one sample sequenced in a study of OX40 agonist ivuxolimab in advanced cancers. The repertoire was sequenced with immunoSEQ multiplex PCR; TCRdb's copy has only in-frame clones and lacks some. The sample contains some 46,000 clones, approximately 84% of which appear only once. Sequencing was performed on CD4+ or CD8+ T cells sorted from blood, taken in a trial of the OX40 agonist ivuxolimab. The receptor set was obtained from an adult with an advanced solid tumor such as melanoma, head and neck, liver or kidney cancer.

The chain has TRBV6-6 and TRBJ2-7, with 9 bases lining up with TRBD2. This CDR3 spans 12 amino acids. Germline CDR1 reads MNHNY; CDR2 reads SVGAGI (reference sequence). V lost 8 bases to trimming and J lost 3 bases; unmatched junction nucleotides: 2. CDR3 in DNA: TGTGCCAGCGGGACTAGCCGCTACGAGCAGTACTTC. Translation gives CASGTSRYEQYF.

The chain combines TRBV13 with TRBJ1-1, with 8 bases identical to TRBD1. Germline V CDR1 and CDR2: PRHDT, FYEKMQ (reference sequence). The ends lost 6 bases at V and 8 bases at J; junction bases unmatched: 5. The CDR3 totals 12 residues. The CDR3 loop reads CASRADRVEAFF. The DNA of the CDR3 is TGTGCCAGCAGAGCGGACAGGGTGGAAGCTTTCTTT.

The V and J genes are TRBV7-2 and TRBJ2-7; 8 bases align to TRBD1. CDR1 and CDR2 from the germline V gene are SGHTA and FQGNSA. The CDR3 consists of 15 residues. Trimming took 1 base from V and 4 from J; bases not matched to a gene: 6. The CDR3 sequence: CASSLVTGGNYEQYF. The DNA of the CDR3 is TGTGCCAGCAGCTTAGTTACAGGGGGTAATTACGAGCAGTACTTC.

The chain recombines TRBV5-8 with TRBJ2-1; possibly TRBD2 for D (7 bases). Germline V lookup: CDR1 SGHTS, CDR2 YDEGEE. The CDR3 sequence is 12 residues long. Trimming took off 10 bases at V and 8 bases at J, with 16 bases between the two ends. CDR3 DNA: TGTGCCTCCTTGAGGGGGGGCGATGAGCAGTTCTTC. Protein product: CASLRGGDEQFF. Together with reference TRBV5-8 and TRBJ2-1, the CDR3 gives the full variable domain: EAGVTQSPTHLIKTRGQQATLRCSPISGHTSVYWYQQALGLGLQFLLWYDEGEERNRGNFPPRFSGRQFPNYSSELNVNALELEDSALYLCASLRGGDEQFFGPGTRLTVL.

There are a few counts of this clone. Other DNA sequences within the sample encode an identical CDR3. The rearrangement links TRBV15 to TRBJ2-7, with 8 positions matching TRBD2. Looked up from germline, CDR1 is LNHNV and CDR2 is YYDKDF (reference sequence). CDR3 length equals 17 residues. The V gene end was trimmed by 0 bases and the J gene end by 0 bases; junction bases not matched to a gene: 7. This CDR3 is CATSRDKSGTSSYEQYF. The CDR3 DNA follows: TGTGCCACCAGCAGAGATAAGTCTGGGACTAGCTCCTACGAGCAGTACTTC.

This clone was observed a few times. The chain is built from TRBV30 and TRBJ1-1; 8 nucleotides agree with TRBD1. There are 13 residues in the CDR3. V trimming: 3 bases; J trimming: 5 bases; junction bases outside the gene matches: 5. Germline assignment: CDR1 GTSNPN and CDR2 SVGIG (reference sequence). For the CDR3, the DNA is TGTGCCTGGAGGAGACAGGGGAGAACTGAAGCTTTCTTT. It is translated as CAWRRQGRTEAFF. The entire variable domain, with the rest obtained from reference TRBV30 and TRBJ1-1, is as follows: SQTIHQWPATLVQPVGSPLSLECTVEGTSNPNLYWYRQAAGRGLQLLFYSVGIGQISSEVPQNLSASRPQDRQFILSSKKLLLSDSGFYLCAWRRQGRTEAFFGQGTRLTVV.

This chain joins TRBV6-1 and TRBJ2-7, with 12 positions matching TRBD2. This CDR3 has 15 amino acids. Germline V CDR1 and CDR2: MNHNS, SASEGT. The ends lost 5 bases at V and 3 bases at J; junction bases unmatched: 5. The CDR3 nucleotides are TGTGCCAGCAGTCCGCGACTAGCGGGAGTCTACGAGCAGTACTTC. It encodes CASSPRLAGVYEQYF.

The chain recombines TRBV4-1 with TRBJ1-1; D ambiguous. The V and J ends lost 1 base and 5 bases respectively, with 11 bases between them. The CDR3 is made up of 14 amino acids. Germline V gene sequence: CDR1 MGHRA, CDR2 YSYEKL. Written as DNA, the CDR3 is TGCGCCAGCAGCCAAGTCGAGAGGAATACTGAAGCTTTCTTT. Amino acid sequence: CASSQVERNTEAFF.

The chain employs TRBV5-1 and TRBJ1-3; D might be TRBD1 (5 bases). The ends were cut back, 0 bases at V and 7 bases at J, with 11 bases in the middle. The CDR3 length is 14 residues. CDR1 and CDR2 (germline): SGHRS, YFSETQ. For the CDR3, the DNA is TGCGCCAGCAGCTTGGGACAGCCCAGGAACACCATATATTTT. Encoded protein: CASSLGQPRNTIYF.

The J gene is TRBJ2-7, the V gene TRBV6-5; maybe TRBD1 (6 bases). CDR1 and CDR2 (germline): MNHEY, SVGAGI. This CDR3 has 14 residues. With 6 bases removed from V and 3 bases from J, the gap between germline ends came to 15 bases. The DNA for the CDR3 is TGTGCCAGCAGCGAGCCAGGGGTCCGCTACGAGCAGTACTTC. Translation: CASSEPGVRYEQYF.

The chain combines TRBV6-1 with TRBJ2-5; a possible D gene is TRBD2 (6 bases). CDR1 and CDR2 (germline): MNHNS, SASEGT. V lost 2 bases and J lost 1, with 14 bases in between. The CDR3 consists of 16 residues. The CDR3 loop reads CASSESGVSGQETQYF. Here the CDR3 DNA reads TGTGCCAGCAGTGAATCGGGGGTGTCCGGCCAAGAGACCCAGTACTTC.

The V call is TRBV25-1, the J call TRBJ1-6; weak D call: TRBD1 (5 bases). Germline V CDR1 and CDR2: MGHDK, SYGVNS. Trimming removed 10 bases at V and 0 bases at J, with 10 bases between. CDR3 length equals 14 residues. The DNA of the CDR3 is TGTGCCACAACAGGAAGCTCCTATAATTCACCCCTCCACTTT. It yields the protein CATTGSSYNSPLHF.

The V call is TRBV23-1, the J call TRBJ2-3; D gene unclear. TRBV23-1 is an open reading frame, and its role is uncertain. This CDR3 has 15 residues. V was clipped by 5 bases and J by 4 bases, with 16 bases between them. The CDR3 spells CASSSLRRYADTQYF. Here the CDR3 DNA reads TGCGCCAGCAGTTCATTAAGGAGATACGCAGATACGCAGTATTTT.

The rearrangement uses TRBV19 and TRBJ1-6; 9 nucleotides line up with TRBD1. This CDR3 contains 14 residues. The germline V gene has CDR1 LNHDA and CDR2 SQIVND (reference sequence). V lost 6 bases and J lost 8; bases outside the gene matches: 5. The CDR3 DNA follows: TGTGCCAGTAGCCTACAGGGGGCGGATTCACCCCTCCACTTT. It specifies CASSLQGADSPLHF.

The chain uses TRBV6-1 and TRBJ2-1; the match to TRBD2 covers 13 bases. CDR3 length equals 14 residues. The germline gives CDR1 MNHNS, CDR2 SASEGT. Trimming took 5 bases from V and 8 from J; bases not matched to a gene: 3. The DNA for the CDR3 is TGTGCCAGCAGTACTAGCGGGGGGGCCGATGAGCAGTTCTTC. It is translated as CASSTSGGADEQFF.

The V gene is TRBV2, the J gene TRBJ1-4; 7 nucleotides align to TRBD1. The ends lost 7 bases at V and 2 bases at J; junction bases unmatched: 4. Looked up from germline, CDR1 is SNHLY and CDR2 is FYNNEI. The CDR3 contains 14 residues. The CDR3 region is CASKTGATNEKLFF. In DNA form, the CDR3 reads TGTGCCAGCAAAACAGGGGCGACTAATGAAAAACTGTTTTTT.

This clone was seen only once. CDR3 loop: CASSQQGGFGTNEKLFF. The CDR3 bases are TGTGCCAGCTCTCAACAGGGGGGTTTCGGCACTAATGAAAAACTGTTTTTT. V is TRBV18 and J is TRBJ1-4; TRBD1 agrees at 8 bases. This CDR3 has 17 residues. V was clipped by 6 bases and J by 2 bases; unmatched bases: 11. CDR1 and CDR2 (germline): KGHSH, LQKENI.

The genes are TRBV6-1 and TRBJ2-3; D ambiguous. Per germline, CDR1 MNHNS and CDR2 SASEGT. The CDR3 is 14 amino acids. V lost 5 bases to trimming and J lost 3 bases, with 12 bases between them. The CDR3 here is CASSPGFRTDTQYF. The CDR3 DNA follows: TGTGCCAGCAGTCCAGGCTTCCGGACAGATACGCAGTATTTT.

The V gene is TRBV11-2, the J gene TRBJ1-2; TRBD1 matches 7 bases. After removal of 5 bases from V and 5 bases from J, the junction contained 14 bases not matched to a gene. This CDR3 comprises 16 residues. The germline V gene has CDR1 SGHAT and CDR2 FQNNGV. This chain's CDR3 is CASSPGTASGDYGYTF. CDR3 bases: TGTGCCAGCAGCCCGGGGACAGCCTCTGGGGATTATGGCTACACCTTC.

The rearrangement joins TRBV4-1 to TRBJ1-5; 8 nucleotides match TRBD1. This CDR3 contains 14 residues. The germline V gene encodes CDR1 MGHRA and CDR2 YSYEKL. V lost 4 bases to trimming and J lost 4 bases; unmatched junction nucleotides: 3. CDR3 residues: CASSRTGGNQPQHF. The CDR3 DNA is TGCGCCAGCAGCCGAACAGGGGGAAATCAGCCCCAGCATTTT.

This sequence joins TRBV11-2 and TRBJ2-1; TRBD2 aligns across 7 bases. V dropped 6 bases and J dropped 10; count of bases not matched to a gene: 12. Germline assignment: CDR1 SGHAT and CDR2 FQNNGV. The CDR3 runs to 14 residues. The CDR3 protein is CASRSSGWPHEQFF. Here the CDR3 DNA reads TGTGCCAGCAGATCTAGCGGATGGCCACACGAGCAGTTCTTC.